Below, one T cell receptor (beta chain) is given with its context. This record comes from a study of blood T cell repertoires in COVID-19. Background on the study: Acute and convalescent COVID-19 samples came from the United States, Italy and Spain.

Authors' methods: The authors estimated nucleated cell counts from reference gene primer amplification. TCRdb's copy holds only in-frame clones and misses some; the assay was immunoSEQ multiplex PCR. V and J calls and clone size are given by that table; D and trimming were obtained from the DNA. The sample lists some 110,000 clones, around 80% seen once, with roughly 0.89% in the top ten. Germline V lookup: CDR1 SGHRS, CDR2 YFSETQ. The ends were cut back, 0 bases at V and 2 bases at J, with 7 bases in the middle. This CDR3 spans 14 amino acids. The clonotype originates from a woman aged 70-85 years with acute or convalescent COVID-19. This chain connects TRBV5-1 to TRBJ2-3; D is possibly TRBD2 (5 bases). Sequencing was done on a sample of peripheral blood. CDR3 bases: TGCGCCAGCAGCTTGGGAGCGGACACAGATACGCAGTATTTT. This encodes CASSLGADTDTQYF.